This is a list of T cell receptor beta chains from one sample in a study of T cell responses to AZD1222 COVID-19 vaccine. This table comes from immunoSEQ multiplex PCR, and its TCRdb copy is limited to in-frame clones, with some not included. The table shows about 86,000 clones, with about nine tenths occurring only once. This sample comprised peripheral blood, obtained on day 0 of AZD1222 vaccination. The source is an adult in good health. Both conserved end residues are part of each CDR3. The order of the fields is CDR3 protein, CDR3 DNA, V gene, clone size, J gene, D gene. A D gene is named only where the DNA matches it firmly. Where a row states a size, it is once, few, many or the class of an expanded clone; other rows omit it.

CDR3: CASSSTALTEQFF; DNA: TGTGCCAGCAGTTCTACAGCTCTCACTGAGCAGTTCTTC; V: TRBV28; size: .; J: TRBJ2-1; D: .
CDR3: CASSFLEGRTENEQFF; DNA: TGTGCCAGCAGCTTTTTGGAGGGACGGACAGAAAATGAGCAGTTCTTC; V: TRBV7-6; size: .; J: TRBJ2-1; D: .
CDR3: CAAAPRPRHEQFF; DNA: TGTGCCGCCGCCCCTAGGCCGAGGCATGAGCAGTTCTTC; V: TRBV27; size: .; J: TRBJ2-1; D: .
CDR3: CASSSRTGWGYTF; DNA: TGTGCCAGCAGTTCCAGGACAGGGTGGGGCTACACCTTC; V: TRBV27; size: .; J: TRBJ1-2; D: TRBD1
CDR3: CASSSDFPDTQYF; DNA: TGTGCCAGCAGCTCCGACTTTCCAGATACGCAGTATTTT; V: TRBV4-2; size: .; J: TRBJ2-3; D: .
CDR3: CASSSGQGGTDTQYF; DNA: TGTGCCAGCAGTTCTGGACAGGGCGGAACAGATACGCAGTATTTT; V: TRBV6-5; size: .; J: TRBJ2-3; D: TRBD1
CDR3: CASRFGSTAEKLFF; DNA: TGTGCCAGCCGCTTTGGGAGCACAGCCGAAAAACTGTTTTTT; V: TRBV28; size: .; J: TRBJ1-4; D: .
CDR3: CASSQQATNYGYTF; DNA: TGTGCCAGCAGTCAACAGGCGACTAACTATGGCTACACCTTC; V: TRBV25-1; size: .; J: TRBJ1-2; D: .
CDR3: CASSPTRAIYGYTF; DNA: TGTGCCAGCAGTCCCACCAGGGCCATCTATGGCTACACCTTC; V: TRBV6-5; size: .; J: TRBJ1-2; D: .
CDR3: CASSVGSGGHNEQFF; DNA: TGTGCCAGCAGCGTAGGCTCGGGAGGGCACAATGAGCAGTTCTTC; V: TRBV9; size: .; J: TRBJ2-1; D: TRBD2
CDR3: CATSSGDSEAFF; DNA: TGTGCCACCAGCAGCGGGGACAGTGAAGCTTTCTTT; V: TRBV15; size: .; J: TRBJ1-1; D: TRBD1
CDR3: CASSLSVVTSGGLTDTQYF; DNA: TGTGCCAGCAGTTTATCGGTCGTCACTAGCGGGGGACTCACAGATACGCAGTATTTT; V: TRBV27; size: .; J: TRBJ2-3; D: TRBD2
CDR3: CASSQRVNTDTQYF; DNA: TGTGCCAGTAGTCAGCGGGTGAACACAGATACGCAGTATTTT; V: TRBV19; size: .; J: TRBJ2-3; D: .
CDR3: CASSFRMNTEAFF; DNA: TGTGCCAGCAGTTTCAGGATGAACACTGAAGCTTTCTTT; V: TRBV12-3/TRBV12-4; size: .; J: TRBJ1-1; D: .
CDR3: CASSIGLAGNNEQFF; DNA: TGTGCCAGCAGCATCGGACTAGCGGGCAACAATGAGCAGTTCTTC; V: TRBV7-2; size: .; J: TRBJ2-1; D: TRBD2
CDR3: CASRKEIGQGKTQYF; DNA: TGTGCCAGCAGAAAGGAAATTGGACAGGGGAAAACGCAGTATTTT; V: TRBV5-4; size: .; J: TRBJ2-3; D: TRBD1
CDR3: CASSKQAPYEQYF; DNA: TGTGCCAGTAGTAAGCAGGCTCCCTACGAGCAGTACTTC; V: TRBV19; size: .; J: TRBJ2-7; D: .
CDR3: CSVRRGGGGLNEQFF; DNA: TGCAGCGTCCGCCGAGGGGGCGGGGGTCTTAATGAGCAGTTCTTC; V: TRBV29-1; size: few; J: TRBJ2-1; D: .
CDR3: CASSMTGVLTDTQYF; DNA: TGCGCCAGCAGCATGACAGGGGTATTGACAGATACGCAGTATTTT; V: TRBV5-1; size: .; J: TRBJ2-3; D: TRBD1
CDR3: CASSFSGSPSEQYF; DNA: TGCGCCAGCAGCTTTAGCGGGAGTCCCTCCGAGCAGTACTTC; V: TRBV5-1; size: .; J: TRBJ2-7; D: TRBD2
CDR3: CASSPRTGSSGANVLTF; DNA: TGTGCCAGTAGTCCGCGGACAGGGAGCTCTGGGGCCAACGTCCTGACTTTC; V: TRBV19; size: .; J: TRBJ2-6; D: TRBD1
CDR3: CASSTKTGKNEKLFF; DNA: TGTGCCAGTAGTACAAAGACAGGGAAAAATGAAAAACTGTTTTTT; V: TRBV19; size: .; J: TRBJ1-4; D: TRBD1
CDR3: CSVEDVVGSGYTF; DNA: TGCAGCGTTGAAGATGTCGTAGGGAGCGGCTACACCTTC; V: TRBV29-1; size: .; J: TRBJ1-2; D: .
CDR3: CASSNADRGPGNTIYF; DNA: TGTGCCAGCAGCAATGCAGACAGGGGACCTGGAAACACCATATATTTT; V: TRBV3-1/TRBV3-2; size: .; J: TRBJ1-3; D: TRBD1
CDR3: CASSLGGGATHTIYF; DNA: TGTGCCAGCAGCCTCGGAGGGGGCGCAACCCACACCATATATTTT; V: TRBV9; size: .; J: TRBJ1-3; D: TRBD1
CDR3: CASSPRGTEAFF; DNA: TGTGCCAGCAGTCCCAGGGGCACTGAAGCTTTCTTT; V: TRBV27; size: .; J: TRBJ1-1; D: .
CDR3: CASSTGTSYSDEQFF; DNA: TGTGCCAGCAGTACCGGGACTAGCTACTCCGATGAGCAGTTCTTC; V: TRBV27; size: .; J: TRBJ2-1; D: TRBD2
CDR3: CASTLKSAGEQYF; DNA: TGTGCCAGCACCCTAAAGTCGGCAGGCGAGCAGTACTTC; V: TRBV27; size: .; J: TRBJ2-7; D: .
CDR3: CASSQDRRRRSYNEQFF; DNA: TGCGCCAGCAGCCAAGATAGGAGACGGAGGTCCTACAATGAGCAGTTCTTC; V: TRBV4-1; size: .; J: TRBJ2-1; D: .
CDR3: CASSPRTGAGDGYTF; DNA: TGTGCCAGCTCACCGAGAACAGGGGCAGGGGATGGCTACACCTTC; V: TRBV18; size: .; J: TRBJ1-2; D: TRBD1
CDR3: CASSRGVNTEAFF; DNA: TGTGCCAGCAGTAGGGGCGTGAACACTGAAGCTTTCTTT; V: TRBV6-5; size: .; J: TRBJ1-1; D: .
CDR3: CASSSRMFADRAGNSPLHF; DNA: TGTGCCAGCAGCTCCCGGATGTTTGCTGACAGGGCAGGGAATTCACCCCTCCACTTT; V: TRBV5-6; size: .; J: TRBJ1-6; D: TRBD1
CDR3: CSVRTGLAGPRSHTEQYF; DNA: TGCAGCGTTCGGACGGGACTAGCGGGGCCGAGGTCGCATACCGAGCAGTACTTC; V: TRBV29-1; size: .; J: TRBJ2-7; D: TRBD2
CDR3: CSVGVVGNQPQHF; DNA: TGCAGCGTTGGTGTGGTAGGCAATCAGCCCCAGCATTTT; V: TRBV29-1; size: .; J: TRBJ1-5; D: .
CDR3: CSVGADRAPDTQYF; DNA: TGCAGCGTTGGTGCGGACAGGGCCCCAGATACGCAGTATTTT; V: TRBV29-1; size: .; J: TRBJ2-3; D: TRBD1
CDR3: CASSPSRERYTF; DNA: TGTGCCAGCAGCCCCTCCAGGGAACGCTACACCTTC; V: TRBV7-9; size: .; J: TRBJ1-2; D: .
CDR3: CASSDGTSGDKLFF; DNA: TGTGCCAGCAGCGACGGGACCTCAGGGGACAAACTGTTTTTT; V: TRBV7-6; size: .; J: TRBJ1-4; D: .
CDR3: CASSLPRQSNQPQHF; DNA: TGTGCCAGCAGTTTACCCCGACAGAGCAATCAGCCCCAGCATTTT; V: TRBV28; size: .; J: TRBJ1-5; D: .
CDR3: CASSRTGGRPSGANVLTF; DNA: TGTGCCAGCAGCCGGACAGGGGGCCGCCCCTCTGGGGCCAACGTCCTGACTTTC; V: TRBV7-8; size: .; J: TRBJ2-6; D: TRBD1
CDR3: CASSQVTTRGNEQFF; DNA: TGCGCCAGCAGCCAAGTGACTACGAGGGGCAATGAGCAGTTCTTC; V: TRBV4-1; size: .; J: TRBJ2-1; D: .
CDR3: CASSLWASGANVLTF; DNA: TGTGCCAGCAGTTTATGGGCTTCTGGGGCCAACGTCCTGACTTTC; V: TRBV28; size: .; J: TRBJ2-6; D: .
CDR3: CASSSPGEGLNEQFF; DNA: TGTGCCAGCAGCTCTCCGGGGGAGGGCCTGAATGAGCAGTTCTTC; V: TRBV7-9; size: .; J: TRBJ2-1; D: TRBD2
CDR3: CASRGDTYQPQHF; DNA: TGTGCCAGCAGAGGGGACACTTATCAGCCCCAGCATTTT; V: TRBV12-3/TRBV12-4; size: .; J: TRBJ1-5; D: .
CDR3: CASSYDGWRGGGYNEQFF; DNA: TGTGCCAGCAGCTACGACGGATGGCGGGGGGGCGGCTACAATGAGCAGTTCTTC; V: TRBV7-9; size: .; J: TRBJ2-1; D: TRBD2
CDR3: CASSPDSSGNTIYF; DNA: TGTGCCAGCAGCCCGGACAGCTCTGGAAACACCATATATTTT; V: TRBV3-1/TRBV3-2; size: .; J: TRBJ1-3; D: .
CDR3: CASSFQGQGINEQFF; DNA: TGTGCCAGCAGCTTCCAAGGACAGGGGATAAATGAGCAGTTCTTC; V: TRBV5-8; size: .; J: TRBJ2-1; D: TRBD1
CDR3: CASSYAAGTNSLQQFF; DNA: TGTGCCAGCAGTTACGCCGCGGGGACCAATTCTCTCCAGCAGTTCTTC; V: TRBV6-5; size: .; J: TRBJ2-1; D: .
CDR3: CASSPSYTGNTIYF; DNA: TGTGCCAGCAGCCCAAGTTATACTGGAAACACCATATATTTT; V: TRBV3-1/TRBV3-2; size: .; J: TRBJ1-3; D: .
CDR3: CSASHPIQKDEQYF; DNA: TGCAGTGCTAGTCACCCGATACAAAAAGACGAGCAGTACTTC; V: TRBV20-1; size: .; J: TRBJ2-7; D: .
CDR3: CASSEGQGAYEAFF; DNA: TGTGCCAGCAGTGAAGGCCAGGGGGCCTATGAAGCTTTCTTT; V: TRBV6-1; size: .; J: TRBJ1-1; D: TRBD1
CDR3: CASSQVLFYEQYF; DNA: TGTGCCAGCAGCCAAGTTCTCTTCTACGAGCAGTACTTC; V: TRBV3-1/TRBV3-2; size: few; J: TRBJ2-7; D: .
CDR3: CASRGTPVGEQYF; DNA: TGTGCCAGCAGGGGGACACCAGTGGGCGAGCAGTACTTC; V: TRBV12-3/TRBV12-4; size: .; J: TRBJ2-7; D: .
CDR3: CASSLSGRGTEAFF; DNA: TGTGCCAGCAGCCTATCGGGCCGGGGCACTGAAGCTTTCTTT; V: TRBV6-5; size: .; J: TRBJ1-1; D: .